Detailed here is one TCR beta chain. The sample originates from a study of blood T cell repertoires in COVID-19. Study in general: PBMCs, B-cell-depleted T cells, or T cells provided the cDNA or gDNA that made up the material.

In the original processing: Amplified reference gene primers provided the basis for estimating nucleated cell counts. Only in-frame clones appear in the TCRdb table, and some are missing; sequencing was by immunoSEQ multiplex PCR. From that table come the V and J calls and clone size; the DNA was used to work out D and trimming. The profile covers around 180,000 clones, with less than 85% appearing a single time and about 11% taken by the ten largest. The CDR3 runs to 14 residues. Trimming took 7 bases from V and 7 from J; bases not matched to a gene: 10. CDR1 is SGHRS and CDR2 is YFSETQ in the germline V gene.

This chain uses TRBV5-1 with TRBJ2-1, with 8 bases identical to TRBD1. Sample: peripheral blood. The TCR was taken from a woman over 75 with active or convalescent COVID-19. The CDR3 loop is CASARWTGRNEQFF. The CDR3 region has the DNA TGCGCCAGCGCCCGGTGGACAGGGCGAAATGAGCAGTTCTTC.